Described below is a single T cell receptor (beta chain) sequence and its context. This record comes from a study of shared clonotypes between healthy human individuals. Here immunoSEQ multiplex PCR was the method, and the copy in TCRdb shows in-frame clones only, minus some. This repertoire shows 850,000 to 1,200,000 clones, roughly 70% found once; its top ten account for about 1.5%. This CDR3 is 14 amino acids long. With 1 base removed from V and 5 bases from J, the gap between germline ends came to 11 bases. Germline CDR1 is SEHNR and CDR2 is FQNEAQ (reference sequence). The sample was memory CD4+ T cells sorted from blood. Subset indicated: CD45RA-negative fraction. The chain joins TRBV7-9 to TRBJ2-5; no firm D call. The receptor's source is a young man in good health. This chain's CDR3 is CASSLGQTTETQYF. The DNA for the CDR3 is TGTGCCAGCAGCTTAGGGCAGACCACCGAGACCCAGTACTTC.